The clone carrying this T cell receptor (beta chain) was observed a few times. What it recognizes is unknown. This sample is part of a study of T cells in localized non-small cell lung cancer. V lost 4 bases, J lost 6 bases, and 16 bases lay in between. CDR3 length: 13 amino acids. Germline V gene lookup returns CDR1 SQVTM and CDR2 ANQGSEA. Study-level points and caveats: Adjacent uninvolved lung tissue had the highest T cell clonality, exceeding tumor. Density of T cells in blood, when higher, went with longer overall survival.

Assay used: immunoSEQ multiplex PCR; TCRdb lists only in-frame clones, some missing. The data hold 50,000 to 60,000 clones, with about three quarters observed a single time. The sequence was collected from a woman aged 35 to 70 with stage II lung adenocarcinoma. The V and J genes are TRBV29-1 and TRBJ2-7; D possibly corresponds to TRBD1 (5 bases). Source: PBMCs, taken before any cancer treatment. CDR3: CSVGAAGFGEQYF. CDR3 in DNA: TGCAGCGTTGGCGCCGCAGGGTTCGGCGAGCAGTACTTC.